These T cell receptor beta chains were read from a single sample in a study of CD8+ T cells in alopecia areata. Sequencing was performed with immunoSEQ multiplex PCR; in TCRdb, only in-frame clones are kept and a portion is missing. The sample lists 110,000 or so clones, approximately 51% occurring once. Sequencing was performed on CD4+ T cells sorted from blood, taken at week 24, from a patient treated with tofacitinib. These receptor sequences come from a human donor with alopecia areata. Each CDR3 is given with its conserved first and last residue. Fields, in order: clone size, V gene, J gene, D gene, CDR3 protein, CDR3 DNA. D genes are given only for firm matches. Where a row states a size, it is once, few, many or the class of an expanded clone; other rows omit it.

>few|TRBV5-1|TRBJ2-3|.
CASSFLTGEGDTQYF
TGCGCCAGCAGCTTCTTGACAGGGGAGGGAGATACGCAGTATTTT
>once|TRBV6-5|TRBJ2-7|.
CASSHGQTYEQYF
TGTGCCAGCAGCCATGGACAGACCTACGAGCAGTACTTC
>.|TRBV23-1|TRBJ2-7|.
CASSPMKASSYEQYF
TGCGCCAGCAGTCCCATGAAGGCGAGCTCCTACGAGCAGTACTTC
>few|TRBV6-6|TRBJ1-2|.
CASQGPEYGYTF
TGTGCCAGCCAGGGGCCTGAATATGGCTACACCTTC
>few|TRBV7-9|TRBJ1-2|.
CASSPGSNYGYTF
TGTGCCAGCAGCCCAGGATCTAACTATGGCTACACCTTC
>.|TRBV29-1|TRBJ1-2|TRBD1
CSVARDREDGYTF
TGCAGCGTCGCGCGGGACAGGGAAGATGGCTACACCTTC
>once|TRBV9|TRBJ2-3|.
CASSVGPPGFTDTQYF
TGTGCCAGCAGCGTAGGGCCCCCGGGTTTCACAGATACGCAGTATTTT
>few|TRBV6-5|TRBJ2-7|TRBD2
CASSYSRRGDYEQYF
TGTGCCAGCAGTTACTCGCGGCGGGGGGACTACGAGCAGTACTTC
>few|TRBV7-5|TRBJ2-7|.
CARSLGPSLLNYEQYF
TGTGCCAGAAGCTTAGGCCCTTCCTTATTAAACTACGAGCAGTACTTC
>.|TRBV4-1|TRBJ2-5|TRBD2
CASSHPGGAGGRGETQYF
TGCGCCAGCAGCCATCCCGGGGGAGCGGGGGGCCGGGGAGAGACCCAGTACTTC
>.|TRBV15|TRBJ1-2|.
CATSRDGLAGYGYTF
TGTGCCACCAGCAGAGATGGCCTAGCTGGCTATGGCTACACCTTC
>.|TRBV7-9|TRBJ2-3|.
CASSLREDTQYF
TGTGCCAGCAGCTTAAGGGAAGATACGCAGTATTTT
>few|TRBV5-1|TRBJ1-1|TRBD1
CASSEGQGKNTEAFF
TGCGCCAGCAGCGAAGGACAGGGAAAGAACACTGAAGCTTTCTTT
>few|TRBV2|TRBJ2-3|.
CASSVMGLSTDTQYF
TGTGCCAGCAGTGTCATGGGACTGAGCACAGATACGCAGTATTTT
>.|TRBV25-1|TRBJ1-2|.
CASSGGLPRESYTF
TGTGCCAGCAGTGGGGGACTCCCGAGGGAGAGCTACACCTTC
>few|TRBV29-1|TRBJ2-3|TRBD2
CSVVGGIGTDTQYF
TGCAGCGTTGTCGGGGGGATTGGCACAGATACGCAGTATTTT
>.|TRBV5-1|TRBJ1-1|TRBD1
CASSSTAGGLDTEAFF
TGCGCCAGCAGCTCGACGGCAGGGGGCCTCGACACTGAAGCTTTCTTT
>once|TRBV9|TRBJ2-1|TRBD2
CASSGLAGGANEQFF
TGTGCCAGCAGCGGACTAGCGGGGGGTGCCAATGAGCAGTTCTTC
>.|TRBV4-2|TRBJ2-3|.
CASSQESRGADTQYF
TGTGCCAGCAGCCAAGAATCCAGGGGCGCAGATACGCAGTATTTT
>.|TRBV4-3|TRBJ2-7|.
CASSQERVREQYF
TGCGCCAGCAGCCAAGAACGGGTCCGCGAGCAGTACTTC
>.|TRBV5-4|TRBJ1-3|TRBD1
CASSPRTGGGDTIYF
TGTGCCAGCAGCCCTCGGACAGGGGGTGGGGACACCATATATTTT
>.|TRBV29-1|TRBJ1-1|.
CSGTQGSEAFF
TGCAGCGGGACCCAGGGAAGTGAAGCTTTCTTT